A single sample is the source of the 15 T cell receptor beta chains below, sequenced in a study of Graves' ophthalmopathy and Graves' hyperthyroidism. Scientists amplified the TCR beta CDR3 regions from RNA transcripts. RT-PCR was first run with HTBI primers, then multiplex PCR in a second round. TCRdb analysed the multiplex PCR reads with MiXCR anew, one entry per CDR3 protein. The data hold over a million distinct CDR3 sequences, with roughly 35% observed a single time. The sequencing input was peripheral blood or thyroid tissue (not recorded which). The origin of the receptors is an adult man with Graves' hyperthyroidism.

This clonotype was seen repeatedly, ten times or more. The chain links TRBV20-1 to TRBJ1-1; D not resolved. This CDR3 has 11 amino acids. V gave up 6 bases and J gave up 3 bases, with 8 bases separating them. Germline V lookup: CDR1 DFQATT, CDR2 SNEGSKA (reference sequence). The CDR3, as DNA: TGCAGTGCGCCACGTTACACTGAAGCTTTCTTT. Translation gives CSAPRYTEAFF.

In regard to this clonotype: Because it lacks the conserved phenylalanine or tryptophan at the end, this CDR3 is likely a read error. The limits of the CDR3 on the DNA are not certain, so only TCRdb's listed CDR3 is given. The rearrangement links TRBV20-1 to TRBJ2-6. The CDR3 is 14 residues long, ends included. Germline V gene data show CDR1 as DFQATT and CDR2 as SNEGSKA (reference sequence). CDR3 loop: CSAPTHSGANVLVL.

This clonotype was counted many times. The rearrangement uses TRBV19 and TRBJ1-5, with D perhaps matching TRBD1 (6 bases). From germline, CDR1 is LNHDA and CDR2 SQIVND (reference sequence). Trimming took off 5 bases at V and 7 bases at J, with 12 bases between the two ends. The CDR3 covers 13 residues. This CDR3 reads CASSPTGIQPQHF. CDR3 nucleotide sequence: TGTGCCAGTAGTCCAACAGGGATCCAGCCCCAGCATTTT.

This clonotype was counted a few times. The V and J genes are TRBV11-2 and TRBJ1-5; 9 bases align to TRBD1. Germline CDR1 is SGHAT and CDR2 is FQNNGV. This CDR3 is built from 15 residues. Trimming took 7 bases from V and 11 from J; bases not matched to a gene: 15. The CDR3 DNA is TGTGCCAGCAAATCTCATCGACAGGGGGATGAGACCCAGCATTTT. Protein: CASKSHRQGDETQHF.

This chain links TRBV5-1 with TRBJ1-1; D perhaps matches TRBD1 (6 bases). The germline V and J ends were trimmed by 7 bases and 4 bases, with 14 bases remaining between them. The CDR3 has 13 residues. Germline CDR1 and CDR2: SGHRS and YFSETQ. The CDR3 reads CASAAGGGTEAFF. For the CDR3, the DNA is TGCGCCAGCGCCGCGGGGGGCGGCACTGAAGCTTTCTTT.

V gene TRBV10-3 combines with J gene TRBJ1-4, with 7 positions matching TRBD1. The CDR3 extends over 13 amino acids. CDR1 ENHRY and CDR2 SYGVKD come from the germline V gene. The V segment lost 10 bases and the J segment 6 bases; nucleotides outside the gene matches: 8. The CDR3 loop is CATQGGTDEKLFF. The CDR3 region has the DNA TGTGCCACCCAGGGTGGGACAGATGAAAAACTGTTTTTT.

This clonotype has a count of ten or more. The CDR3 DNA follows: TGTGCCAGCAGTGACGACGACGTCTATGGCTACACCTTC. This codes for CASSDDDVYGYTF. V is TRBV2 and J is TRBJ1-2; D ambiguous. Between the trimmed V and J ends, which lost 3 bases and 4 bases, there was a span of 9 bases. This CDR3 contains 13 residues. Germline V gene sequence: CDR1 SNHLY, CDR2 FYNNEI.

V gene TRBV20-1 combines with J gene TRBJ2-7; D is ambiguous. V was shortened by 0 bases and J by 4 bases, with 16 bases between the two germline ends. Germline V gene sequence: CDR1 DFQATT, CDR2 SNEGSKA (reference sequence). This CDR3 is 15 amino acids long. CDR3 residues: CSARDLFDNVYEQYF. For the CDR3, the DNA is TGCAGTGCTAGAGATCTATTCGACAACGTTTACGAGCAGTACTTC.

V usage is TRBV5-1 and J usage is TRBJ2-2, with 8 nucleotides matching TRBD1. Germline CDR1 reads SGHRS; CDR2 reads YFSETQ. The V gene end was trimmed by 4 bases and the J gene end by 2 bases; junction bases not matched to a gene: 7. CDR3 length: 16 residues. CDR3 amino acids: CASSAETGDNTGELFF. DNA of the CDR3: TGCGCCAGCAGCGCTGAGACAGGGGATAACACCGGGGAGCTGTTTTTT.

The chain carries TRBV29-1 and TRBJ2-7; 7 nucleotides line up with TRBD1. Germline CDR1 reads SQVTM; CDR2 reads ANQGSEA. V gave up 7 bases and J gave up 5 bases; unmatched junction bases: 8. This CDR3 comprises 12 residues. DNA of the CDR3: TGCAGCGGGGCAAGACAGGGCGACGAGCAGTACTTC. Translation gives CSGARQGDEQYF.

This clonotype was recorded a few times. The rearrangement joins TRBV25-1 to TRBJ1-2; D is perhaps TRBD1 (6 bases). Germline V gene sequence: CDR1 MGHDK, CDR2 SYGVNS. CDR3 length equals 13 residues. The CDR3 nucleotides are TGTGCTAGACCGACAGGCTTTAACTATGGCTACACCTTC. As protein: CARPTGFNYGYTF.

A word on this clonotype: The conserved phenylalanine or tryptophan is not found at the CDR3 terminus, so this likely reflects a read error. The limits of the CDR3 on the DNA are not certain, so only TCRdb's listed CDR3 is given. The CDR3 spells CASSGLPGMG. V is TRBV10-3 and J is TRBJ2-2; TRBD1 is the table's D call, not checked against the DNA. Per the germline V gene, CDR1 is ENHRY and CDR2 is SYGVKD. The CDR3 is 10 residues long, counting both termini.

This clonotype came up many times. The chain joins TRBV10-3 to TRBJ2-7, with 10 positions matching TRBD1. Losses at the gene ends were 0 bases for V and 6 bases for J; bases not matched to a gene: 5. Germline CDR1 is ENHRY and CDR2 is SYGVKD. This CDR3 contains 15 residues. CDR3: CAISESRTGGAEQYF. The CDR3 DNA reads as TGTGCCATCAGTGAGTCGAGGACAGGGGGAGCCGAGCAGTACTTC.

As to this clonotype: This may stem from a read error, because a much larger clone lies one nucleotide away. The chain joins TRBV9 to TRBJ1-6, with D uncertain. The CDR3 contains 14 residues. Germline CDR1 reads SGDLS; CDR2 reads YYNGEE. The CDR3 protein is CASSVVAGNSPPHF. The CDR3 region has the DNA TGTGCCAGCAGCGTGGTGGCGGGGAATTCACCCCCCCACTTT.

In its sample, this clonotype was seen many times. The chain combines TRBV9 with TRBJ1-6; TRBD1 matches 8 bases. J lost 8 bases, V lost 3 bases, and 4 bases had no gene match. Germline CDR1 SGDLS, CDR2 YYNGEE. The length of the CDR3 is 14 residues. In nucleotides, the CDR3 is TGTGCCAGCAGCGCCAGGGGGCCAGATTCACCCCTCCACTTT. Protein: CASSARGPDSPLHF.